The 29 T cell receptor beta chains reported below all come from one sample, sequenced in a study of beta chain features in type 1 diabetes. The sequenced template was cDNA made from the entire isolated RNA. This table comes from immunoSEQ multiplex PCR, and its TCRdb copy is limited to in-frame clones, with some not included. This table has roughly 450,000 clones, about an eighth appearing once. Specimen: naive CD4+ T cells from blood. These receptors all stem from a young woman in good health.

This clone occurred a few times. The V gene is TRBV21-1, the J gene TRBJ2-7; TRBD2, the D gene given by the table, was not confirmed from the DNA. TRBV21-1 counts as a pseudogene. The CDR3 sequence is 16 residues long. CDR3 sequence reads: CASSNGTSGSKYEQYF. DNA for the CDR3: TGTGCCAGCAGCAACGGGACTAGCGGGAGTAAATACGAGCAGTACTTC.

CDR3 coding DNA: TGTGCCAGCAACCCAGGTGGCGGAAACACCATATATTTT. Translating gives CASNPGGGNTIYF. The V and J genes are TRBV7-2 and TRBJ1-3; no clear D gene. The germline V gene has CDR1 SGHTA and CDR2 FQGNSA. This CDR3 is built from 13 residues. The V end lost 7 bases, the J end lost 4 bases, and 11 bases lay between the germline ends.

This chain links TRBV5-1 with TRBJ2-5, with TRBD2 matching over 8 bases. Trimming at V came to 0 bases and at J to 4 bases, leaving 5 bases not matched to a gene. Looked up from germline, CDR1 is SGHRS and CDR2 is YFSETQ. The CDR3 is 15 amino acids. The CDR3 DNA reads as TGCGCCAGCAGCTTGGGAGGCGCGGGGGGAGAGACCCAGTACTTC. Translating it yields CASSLGGAGGETQYF.

The chain combines TRBV11-2 with TRBJ1-4; D remains ambiguous. Germline loops: CDR1 SGHAT, CDR2 FQNNGV. This CDR3 spans 16 amino acids. The V and J ends lost 1 base and 5 bases respectively, with 14 bases between them. The CDR3 DNA reads TGTGCCAGCAGCTTAGTGTCTGTATCGGAGAATGAAAAACTGTTTTTT. Translating gives CASSLVSVSENEKLFF.

Only a few counts were recorded for this clone. This rearrangement joins TRBV5-6 to TRBJ1-1; the D is unclear. Per germline, CDR1 SGHDT and CDR2 YYEEEE. Trimming removed 3 bases from V and 4 bases from J, with 19 bases in between. This CDR3 has 16 amino acids. In DNA form, the CDR3 reads TGTGCCAGCAGCTCTCTCTCTGGGATTGGCAGCACTGAAGCTTTCTTT. This encodes CASSSLSGIGSTEAFF.

This clone showed up just a few times. The J gene is TRBJ2-3, the V gene TRBV14, with D unclear. The CDR3 covers 10 residues. V lost 4 bases, J lost 7 bases, and 3 bases lay in between. From germline, CDR1 is SGHDN and CDR2 FVKESK. The CDR3 spells CASSRYTQYF. DNA for the CDR3: TGTGCCAGCAGCCGCTATACGCAGTATTTT.

This clone was picked up a small number of times. The same CDR3 can be traced to other DNA sequences in this sample. This chain connects TRBV2 to TRBJ1-4; no clear D gene. The V and J ends lost 2 bases and 8 bases respectively, with 3 bases between them. The germline gives CDR1 SNHLY, CDR2 FYNNEI. CDR3 length: 11 amino acids. The CDR3 reads CASSEREKLFF. The CDR3 nucleotides read TGTGCCAGCAGTGAACGGGAAAAACTGTTTTTT.

The chain uses TRBV2 and TRBJ2-7; 7 positions match TRBD1. V was clipped by 6 bases and J by 0 bases; unmatched bases: 2. The germline V gene has CDR1 SNHLY and CDR2 FYNNEI. The CDR3 sequence is 13 residues long. CDR3 sequence: CASRQGISYEQYV. DNA of the CDR3: TGTGCCAGCAGACAGGGGATCTCCTACGAGCAGTACGTC.

The gene calls are TRBV19 and TRBJ2-1; TRBD2 agrees at 9 bases. The CDR3 runs 14 residues. The germline V gene has CDR1 LNHDA and CDR2 SQIVND (reference sequence). Trimming at V came to 7 bases and at J to 9 bases, leaving 10 bases not matched to a gene. DNA for the CDR3: TGTGCCAGTACCGGGCTAGCGGGAATCGGTGAGCAGTTCTTC. This gives the protein CASTGLAGIGEQFF.

The rearrangement joins TRBV28 to TRBJ1-4; D is uncertain. The V and J ends lost 4 bases and 8 bases respectively, with 8 bases between them. Germline V gene sequence: CDR1 MDHEN, CDR2 SYDVKM. This CDR3 spans 12 amino acids. In nucleotides, the CDR3 is TGTGCCAGCAGTTCCATCACGGAAAAACTGTTTTTT. Protein product: CASSSITEKLFF.

This clone was detected only a few times. The junction shows a germline mismatch at one end, possibly a read error. The rearrangement links TRBV7-7 to TRBJ2-2, with D uncertain. The length of the CDR3 is 17 residues. CDR1 SSHAT and CDR2 FNYEAQ come from the germline V gene (reference sequence). Here the CDR3 DNA reads TGTGCTAGCAGCCCCACTTTGTGGGCGGTGAACACCGGGGAGCTGTTTTTT. Protein: CASSPTLWAVNTGELFF.

This clone has more than one count but fewer than ten. The rearrangement uses TRBV27 and TRBJ1-1; D is unclear. V was trimmed by 2 bases and J by 0 bases, leaving 16 bases between them. This CDR3 is 17 amino acids long. CDR1 is MNHEY and CDR2 is SMNVEV in the germline V gene (reference sequence). Here the CDR3 reads CASSLVGRKGMNTEAFF. The CDR3 DNA reads TGTGCCAGCAGTTTAGTGGGGAGGAAAGGAATGAACACTGAAGCTTTCTTT.

This clone was recorded a few times. Here the CDR3 DNA reads TGTGCCAGCAGTACAACCTCGGGACTCTCCTACGAGCAGTACTTC. Protein sequence: CASSTTSGLSYEQYF. The J gene is TRBJ2-7, the V gene TRBV6-6, with D possibly being TRBD2 (6 bases). The CDR3 runs to 15 residues. Germline V gives CDR1 MNHNY, CDR2 SVGAGI (reference sequence). V shed 5 bases and J shed 0 bases, with 14 bases lying between them.

This clone was seen more than once but under ten times. V usage is TRBV30 and J usage is TRBJ1-4; D might be TRBD1 (5 bases). CDR1 and CDR2 (germline): GTSNPN, SVGIG (reference sequence). The CDR3 runs 13 residues. Trimming removed 2 bases from V and 8 bases from J, with 12 bases in between. The CDR3 sequence is CAWSIGGGEKLFF. DNA of the CDR3: TGTGCCTGGAGTATCGGGGGTGGGGAAAAACTGTTTTTT.

This chain joins TRBV7-2 and TRBJ2-3; no firm D call. The V gene lost 4 bases and the J gene lost 14 bases, with 19 bases spanning the gap. From germline, CDR1 is SGHTA and CDR2 FQGNSA. This CDR3 contains 13 residues. The CDR3: CASSSFLAAHLYF. CDR3 sequence (DNA): TGTGCCAGCAGCTCCTTTCTGGCAGCCCACCTGTATTTT.

This clone was detected a few times. V is TRBV7-6 and J is TRBJ2-5; D call uncertain. There are 15 residues in the CDR3. Looked up from germline, CDR1 is SGHVS and CDR2 is FNYEAQ. V lost 0 bases, J lost 4 bases, and 12 bases lay in between. The chain's CDR3 is CASSLAYVLGETQYF. The CDR3, as DNA: TGTGCCAGCAGCTTAGCGTACGTTCTGGGAGAGACCCAGTACTTC.

This clone showed up just a few times. This chain links TRBV7-2 with TRBJ2-2; no clear D. Trimming stripped 4 bases from V and 6 bases from J, with 12 bases between. The CDR3 sequence is 14 residues long. Germline V gene data show CDR1 as SGHTA and CDR2 as FQGNSA. The CDR3 sequence: CASSWSLVAGELFF. The CDR3 nucleotides read TGTGCCAGCAGCTGGAGCCTGGTCGCCGGGGAGCTGTTTTTT.

The chain carries TRBV4-1 and TRBJ1-5; D is perhaps TRBD1 (6 bases). The length of the CDR3 is 15 residues. The V end lost 4 bases, the J end lost 0 bases, and 10 bases lay between the germline ends. Germline-derived CDR1 and CDR2 are MGHRA and YSYEKL. In DNA form, the CDR3 reads TGCGCCAGCAGCCGGGCGACAGGTAGCAATCAGCCCCAGCATTTT. It is translated as CASSRATGSNQPQHF.

The chain has TRBV7-2 and TRBJ2-7; tentative D call: TRBD1 (6 bases). CDR1 is SGHTA and CDR2 is FQGNSA in the germline V gene. There are 13 residues in the CDR3. V dropped 5 bases and J dropped 4 bases, with 12 bases sitting between them. The CDR3 spells CASSPRTAYEQYF. For the CDR3, the DNA is TGTGCCAGCAGCCCTCGGACAGCTTACGAGCAGTACTTC. The whole variable domain, filled in from reference TRBV7-2 and TRBJ2-7, reads GAGVSQSPSNKVTEKGKDVELRCDPISGHTALYWYRQSLGQGLEFLIYFQGNSAPDKSGLPSDRFSAERTGGSVSTLTIQRTQQEDSAVYLCASSPRTAYEQYFGPGTRLTVT.

This clone has just a few counts. The V and J genes are TRBV4-3 and TRBJ2-3, with 11 bases lining up with TRBD2. The CDR3 length is 14 residues. Trimming removed 3 bases from V and 6 bases from J; junction bases left unmatched: 2. CDR1 and CDR2 from the germline V gene are LGHNA and YSLEER. The CDR3 region is CASSHSGRDDTQYF. In DNA, the CDR3 is TGCGCCAGCAGCCATAGCGGGAGGGATGATACGCAGTATTTT.

This clone has just a few counts. J is TRBJ2-1 and V is TRBV11-1, with D tentatively TRBD2 (6 bases). The germline V and J ends were trimmed by 5 bases and 5 bases, with 19 bases remaining between them. Germline assignment: CDR1 SGHAT and CDR2 FQDESV (reference sequence). This CDR3 has 16 amino acids. CDR3 amino acids: CASSLSPRDGHNEQFF. DNA of the CDR3: TGTGCCAGCAGCCTATCGCCGCGGGACGGCCACAATGAGCAGTTCTTC.

This sequence joins TRBV2 and TRBJ2-7, with 9 bases matching TRBD2. Trimming cost V 6 bases and J 2 bases; bases outside gene matches: 5. The CDR3 runs to 14 residues. CDR1 SNHLY and CDR2 FYNNEI come from the germline V gene. CDR3 sequence: CASRGLANAYEQYF. As DNA, the CDR3 is TGTGCCAGCAGGGGACTAGCTAATGCCTACGAGCAGTACTTC.

This clone was seen only a few times. J is TRBJ2-1 and V is TRBV6-1, with a weak D call TRBD1 (5 bases). The V end lost 6 bases, the J end lost 13 bases, and 19 bases lay between the germline ends. Germline CDR1 reads MNHNS; CDR2 reads SASEGT. The CDR3 length is 13 residues. The CDR3 here is CASRAAGLILQFF. In DNA form, the CDR3 reads TGTGCCAGCAGGGCGGCAGGGCTAATACTTCAGTTCTTC.

The chain carries TRBV29-1 and TRBJ2-3, with TRBD2 identical over 8 bases. The CDR3 length is 16 residues. V was clipped by 1 base and J by 0 bases; unmatched bases: 6. Per germline, CDR1 SQVTM and CDR2 ANQGSEA. CDR3 coding DNA: TGCAGCGTTGAAGGAGTTAGCGGGGCTAGCACAGATACGCAGTATTTT. Its protein product is CSVEGVSGASTDTQYF.

This clone was found a few times. This sequence joins TRBV29-1 and TRBJ2-3; D may be TRBD2 (5 bases). The CDR3 runs to 14 residues. Germline V gene sequence: CDR1 SQVTM, CDR2 ANQGSEA. The V and J ends lost 6 bases and 1 base respectively, with 14 bases between them. CDR3 in amino acids: CSVLPLRGTDTQYF. DNA for the CDR3: TGCAGCGTACTGCCGCTGCGGGGCACAGATACGCAGTATTTT.

This clone appeared a few times. The rearrangement uses TRBV29-1 and TRBJ1-2; a possible D gene is TRBD1 (6 bases). Trimming shortened V by 0 bases and J by 5 bases, and 13 bases separated the two germline ends. CDR3 length: 14 residues. Germline V lookup: CDR1 SQVTM, CDR2 ANQGSEA. The CDR3 DNA reads as TGCAGCGTTGAAGACCGTGGACAGAGATATGGCTACACCTTC. This translates into CSVEDRGQRYGYTF.

This clone has only a few counts. The V and J genes are TRBV6-1 and TRBJ1-2; no clear D. V lost 0 bases and J lost 6, with 5 bases in between. CDR1 and CDR2 from the germline V gene are MNHNS and SASEGT. This CDR3 is 12 amino acids long. The CDR3 region is CASSEALHGYTF. For the CDR3, the DNA is TGTGCCAGCAGTGAAGCGCTTCATGGCTACACCTTC.

This clone was observed a handful of times. The genes are TRBV16 and TRBJ2-1; D gene ambiguous. The germline CDR1 and CDR2 sequences are KGHSY and FQNENV. This CDR3 is 15 amino acids long. V lost 0 bases and J lost 6, with 12 bases in between. For the CDR3, the DNA is TGTGCCAGCAGCCAATCGCAACCACAGTCCAATGAGCAGTTCTTC. Translation gives CASSQSQPQSNEQFF.

The chain is built from TRBV9 and TRBJ2-7; D perhaps matches TRBD2 (6 bases). The CDR3 is made up of 14 amino acids. V gave up 3 bases and J gave up 2 bases, with 12 bases separating them. In germline, CDR1 is SGDLS, CDR2 YYNGEE. The CDR3 loop is CASSALATPYEQYF. CDR3 bases: TGTGCCAGCAGCGCTCTAGCGACACCCTACGAGCAGTACTTC. Supplemented by reference TRBV9 and TRBJ2-7, the full variable domain reads DSGVTQTPKHLITATGQRVTLRCSPRSGDLSVYWYQQSLDQGLQFLIQYYNGEERAKGNILERFSAQQFPDLHSELNLSSLELGDSALYFCASSALATPYEQYFGPGTRLTVT.